One sample yielded the 28 T cell receptor beta chains listed below, sequenced in a study of blood T cells in healthy people across ages. Sample-barcoded 5' priming and a J-beta primer mix drove a second PCR of roughly 7 to 11 cycles. In TCRdb, the 5' RACE reads were re-called with MiXCR into one record per CDR3 protein. This repertoire shows around 1,600,000 distinct CDR3 sequences, roughly 43% found once; its top ten account for about 3.8%. Sequencing was performed on blood. The receptors originated from a young woman in good health.

This chain connects TRBV7-2 to TRBJ2-1, with 7 bases that match TRBD1. Germline loops: CDR1 SGHTA, CDR2 FQGNSA. With 6 bases clipped from V and 10 bases from J, the junction kept 15 bases outside the gene matches. The CDR3 has 15 residues. The CDR3 loop is CASSEDRFQILEQFF. Written as DNA, the CDR3 is TGTGCCAGCAGTGAGGACAGGTTCCAAATTTTGGAGCAGTTCTTC.

This sequence joins TRBV29-1 and TRBJ2-7, with D perhaps given as TRBD1 or TRBD2 (7 bases each). This CDR3 is built from 15 residues. Trimming took off 7 bases at V and 0 bases at J, with 19 bases between the two ends. Germline V gene sequence: CDR1 SQVTM, CDR2 ANQGSEA. The CDR3 DNA reads as TGCAGCGCTCTCAAGGGGAGGGGGCCCTCCTACGAGCAGTACTTC. Its protein is CSALKGRGPSYEQYF.

This clonotype was seen once. The rearrangement links TRBV4-1 to TRBJ2-2; no firm D call. Germline V gene data show CDR1 as MGHRA and CDR2 as YSYEKL. The CDR3 is 15 amino acids. The ends were cut back, 5 bases at V and 3 bases at J, with 13 bases in the middle. In DNA, the CDR3 is TGCGCCAGCAGCATAAAGGATAGGTACACCGGGGAGCTGTTTTTT. Amino acids: CASSIKDRYTGELFF.

The rearrangement joins TRBV2 to TRBJ2-1; a possible D gene is TRBD2 (7 bases). Trimming shortened V by 4 bases and J by 6 bases, and 22 bases separated the two germline ends. Germline CDR1 is SNHLY and CDR2 is FYNNEI. The CDR3 totals 17 residues. The CDR3 sequence is CASSVGRAGAKPNEQFF. The CDR3 nucleotides read TGTGCCAGCAGTGTCGGTCGGGCGGGGGCGAAACCCAATGAGCAGTTCTTC.

CDR3: CSATAWGPNYGYTF. CDR3 in DNA: TGCAGTGCTACCGCTTGGGGCCCGAACTATGGCTACACCTTC. The V call is TRBV20-1, the J call TRBJ1-2; a weak D match, TRBD1 (5 bases). V dropped 4 bases and J dropped 2 bases, with 14 bases sitting between them. CDR3 size: 14 residues. The germline V gene encodes CDR1 DFQATT and CDR2 SNEGSKA (reference sequence).

The table lists this clonotype with a few counts. The J gene is TRBJ2-7, the V gene TRBV20-1; TRBD2 matches 7 bases. Germline V gives CDR1 DFQATT, CDR2 SNEGSKA (reference sequence). The CDR3 length is 14 residues. J lost 0 bases, V lost 5 bases, and 7 bases had no gene match. CDR3 DNA sequence: TGCAGTGCTTTCCCCCGGGGGGACTCCTACGAGCAGTACTTC. Translating gives CSAFPRGDSYEQYF.

This chain uses TRBV9 with TRBJ2-7, with 7 bases identical to TRBD2. V gave up 0 bases and J gave up 3 bases; unmatched junction bases: 6. The CDR3 is 15 residues long. In germline, CDR1 is SGDLS, CDR2 YYNGEE. The chain's CDR3 is CASSVGRESYYEQYF. The CDR3 coding sequence is TGTGCCAGCAGCGTAGGGCGGGAGTCATACTACGAGCAGTACTTC. The whole variable domain, remainder taken from reference TRBV9 and TRBJ2-7, is DSGVTQTPKHLITATGQRVTLRCSPRSGDLSVYWYQQSLDQGLQFLIQYYNGEERAKGNILERFSAQQFPDLHSELNLSSLELGDSALYFCASSVGRESYYEQYFGPGTRLTVT.

This clonotype was counted only a few times. The chain joins TRBV3-1 to TRBJ2-1, with 7 nucleotides matching TRBD2. CDR1 is LGHDT and CDR2 is YNNKEL in the germline V gene (reference sequence). The ends lost 1 base at V and 7 bases at J; junction bases unmatched: 10. CDR3 length: 16 residues. The CDR3 loop is CASSQAWASGLNEQFF. DNA for the CDR3: TGTGCCAGCAGCCAAGCGTGGGCTAGCGGTTTGAATGAGCAGTTCTTC.

The chain uses TRBV19 and TRBJ1-1, with D unresolved. V dropped 4 bases and J dropped 2 bases, with 5 bases sitting between them. Germline values: CDR1 LNHDA, CDR2 SQIVND (reference sequence). This CDR3 spans 12 amino acids. In DNA form, the CDR3 reads TGTGCCAGTAGTAACTATAACACTGAAGCTTTCTTT. Protein sequence: CASSNYNTEAFF.

This chain joins TRBV6-6 and TRBJ2-7; TRBD2 is a possible D gene (7 bases). V lost 6 bases, J lost 0 bases, and 18 bases lay in between. There are 16 residues in the CDR3. Germline V gene sequence: CDR1 MNHNY, CDR2 SVGAGI (reference sequence). The CDR3 DNA reads as TGTGCCAGCAGCTTTGACGTCGGGGGGCCCTCCTACGAGCAGTACTTC. Translation gives CASSFDVGGPSYEQYF.

The chain links TRBV7-9 to TRBJ2-7; no clear D. This CDR3 spans 13 amino acids. V lost 1 base to trimming and J lost 6 bases, with 10 bases between them. Germline-derived CDR1 and CDR2 are SEHNR and FQNEAQ (reference sequence). The chain's CDR3 is CASSLGPGSEQYF. The CDR3 DNA is TGTGCCAGCAGCTTAGGTCCGGGCAGCGAGCAGTACTTC.

The rearrangement links TRBV10-3 to TRBJ1-3; no clear D. CDR3 length: 12 amino acids. V lost 10 bases, J lost 0 bases, and 7 bases lay in between. CDR1 and CDR2 (germline): ENHRY, SYGVKD. The DNA of the CDR3 is TGTGCCACCCAGAGCTCTGGAAACACCATATATTTT. Residues: CATQSSGNTIYF.

In this sample, this clonotype turned up a few times. The V and J genes are TRBV6-2 or TRBV6-3 and TRBJ2-3; 11 nucleotides line up with TRBD2. The CDR3 runs 17 residues. The ends lost 2 bases at V and 0 bases at J; junction bases unmatched: 4. CDR1 is MNHEY and CDR2 is SVGEGT in the germline V gene. In DNA form, the CDR3 reads TGTGCCAGCAGTTACCCCCGGACTAGCGGGAGCACAGATACGCAGTATTTT. This codes for CASSYPRTSGSTDTQYF.

This clonotype was observed a handful of times. This chain joins TRBV5-1 and TRBJ2-7; D is perhaps TRBD2 (5 bases). The V end was cut by 0 bases, the J end by 0 bases, with 10 bases between. Per the germline V gene, CDR1 is SGHRS and CDR2 is YFSETQ. The length of the CDR3 is 15 residues. CDR3 in DNA: TGCGCCAGCAGCTTGGTGAGCGGTGTCTCCTACGAGCAGTACTTC. It translates to CASSLVSGVSYEQYF.

J is TRBJ2-1 and V is TRBV7-2; D unresolved. The CDR3 has 14 residues. Trimming left V 8 bases short and J 10 bases short, with 21 bases between. Per the germline V gene, CDR1 is SGHTA and CDR2 is FQGNSA. The CDR3 is CASLRIGQLGEQFF. CDR3 nucleotides: TGTGCCAGCCTCCGGATAGGCCAATTGGGAGAGCAGTTCTTC.

V and J are TRBV14 and TRBJ1-1; D perhaps matches TRBD1 (6 bases). Trimming stripped 0 bases from V and 0 bases from J, with 11 bases between. The length of the CDR3 is 16 residues. Germline V gene data show CDR1 as SGHDN and CDR2 as FVKESK. Written as DNA, the CDR3 is TGTGCCAGCAGCCAAGAAGGGGGGCGGGTGAACACTGAAGCTTTCTTT. It encodes CASSQEGGRVNTEAFF.

The chain employs TRBV18 and TRBJ2-3, with D perhaps TRBD1 (5 bases). V dropped 0 bases and J dropped 2 bases, with 9 bases sitting between them. Germline assignment: CDR1 KGHSH and CDR2 LQKENI. The CDR3 has 15 amino acids. CDR3 coding DNA: TGTGCCAGCTCACCACCACAGGAGTACACAGATACGCAGTATTTT. It translates to CASSPPQEYTDTQYF.

This clonotype appeared a few times. The V and J genes are TRBV6-6 and TRBJ2-5, with D possibly being TRBD1 (5 bases). The CDR3 extends over 14 amino acids. The germline V and J ends were trimmed by 3 bases and 2 bases, with 10 bases remaining between them. Germline assignment: CDR1 MNHNY and CDR2 SVGAGI (reference sequence). The CDR3 DNA sequence: TGTGCCAGCAGTTATAGTGCAGGGCAAGAGACCCAGTACTTC. Its protein product is CASSYSAGQETQYF.

This clonotype was seen at least ten times. The CDR3 coding sequence is TGTGCCATCAGTGAGCTTGGGTACAATGAGCAGTTCTTC. Its protein is CAISELGYNEQFF. The rearrangement uses TRBV10-3 and TRBJ2-1, with D unresolved. V lost 2 bases and J lost 4, with 6 bases in between. The germline CDR1 and CDR2 sequences are ENHRY and SYGVKD. CDR3 length: 13 residues.

This clonotype appeared once. The chain combines TRBV4-3 with TRBJ2-7, with D unresolved. The CDR3 consists of 13 residues. With 1 base removed from V and 7 bases from J, the gap between germline ends came to 11 bases. CDR1 is LGHNA and CDR2 is YSLEER in the germline V gene. The CDR3 DNA is TGCGCCAGCAGCCAAGGGCTCACCCCTGAGCAGTACTTC. Protein product: CASSQGLTPEQYF.

Only one count was recorded for this clonotype. The gene calls are TRBV7-2 and TRBJ1-4; TRBD1 matches at 10 bases. The V gene end was trimmed by 2 bases and the J gene end by 7 bases; junction bases not matched to a gene: 7. CDR1 and CDR2 from the germline V gene are SGHTA and FQGNSA. This CDR3 contains 16 residues. CDR3 sequence (DNA): TGTGCCAGCAGCTTAACCGGGGACAGGGGATTTGAAAAACTGTTTTTT. Translated, it gives CASSLTGDRGFEKLFF.

The chain uses TRBV27 and TRBJ1-2; 7 bases are a match to TRBD1. CDR3 length: 16 amino acids. Germline trimming cut 9 bases from V and 3 bases from J; bases unmatched to any gene: 16. Germline CDR1 MNHEY, CDR2 SMNVEV (reference sequence). The CDR3 protein is CASSSGQVTSDYGYTF. CDR3 DNA: TGTGCCAGTTCCTCCGGACAGGTCACTTCCGACTATGGCTACACCTTC.

The V and J genes are TRBV7-9 and TRBJ1-1, with 7 nucleotides matching TRBD1. Germline V gene lookup returns CDR1 SEHNR and CDR2 FQNEAQ (reference sequence). The V gene end was trimmed by 5 bases and the J gene end by 6 bases; junction bases not matched to a gene: 12. The CDR3 totals 15 residues. The CDR3 nucleotides read TGTGCCAGCAGCCTGAAGTCGGACAGGAGGGCTGAAGCTTTCTTT. Translation gives CASSLKSDRRAEAFF.

J is TRBJ2-7 and V is TRBV7-8; D uncertain. The CDR3 has 13 amino acids. V lost 5 bases and J 4 bases, leaving 12 bases between the germline ends. CDR1 and CDR2 from the germline V gene are SGHVS and FQNEAQ. DNA of the CDR3: TGTGCCAGCAGCCTGAAGCCCCCTTACGAGCAGTACTTC. Its protein product is CASSLKPPYEQYF.

This clonotype was detected a few times. The V call is TRBV9, the J call TRBJ2-3; D is unresolved. The CDR3 spans 13 residues. Trimming pared 4 bases from V and 1 base from J, leaving 7 bases between. The germline gives CDR1 SGDLS, CDR2 YYNGEE. The DNA for the CDR3 is TGTGCCAGCAGCCCGATGGGCACAGATACGCAGTATTTT. Translation: CASSPMGTDTQYF.

The chain joins TRBV20-1 to TRBJ1-5, with a possible D match to TRBD1 (5 bases). The CDR3 is 16 residues long. V gave up 5 bases and J gave up 0 bases, with 17 bases separating them. Germline V gene sequence: CDR1 DFQATT, CDR2 SNEGSKA (reference sequence). The CDR3 reads CSAPTGGAYSNQPQHF. The DNA of the CDR3 is TGCAGTGCTCCTACAGGAGGCGCATATAGCAATCAGCCCCAGCATTTT.

This clonotype turned up a few times. The chain carries TRBV6-6 and TRBJ1-6; no definite D call. Deletions cut 2 bases from V and 0 bases from J, with 8 bases between. The CDR3 length is 16 residues. In germline, CDR1 is MNHNY, CDR2 SVGAGI (reference sequence). The CDR3 loop reads CASSYKVVSYNSPLHF. The CDR3, as DNA: TGTGCCAGCAGTTACAAGGTTGTCTCCTATAATTCACCCCTCCACTTT.

The chain is built from TRBV29-1 and TRBJ1-2; tentatively, D is TRBD1 (5 bases). The V end was cut by 4 bases, the J end by 2 bases, with 11 bases between. The CDR3 extends over 13 amino acids. Germline V gives CDR1 SQVTM, CDR2 ANQGSEA. CDR3 residues: CSVGARANYGYTF. The CDR3 DNA sequence: TGCAGCGTTGGGGCCAGGGCAAACTATGGCTACACCTTC.